This T cell receptor beta chain was sequenced in a study of Ad26.COV2.S vaccination and SARS-CoV-2 variants. Study in general: Doses of Ad26.COV2.S were injected into muscle once or twice, 56 days apart.

Notes on this clone: What it binds is unknown.

The sample's treatment: roughly 20 received Ad26.COV2.S at low or high dose, single or two shots; roughly five received placebo; per-sample allocation not given. Specimens were obtained on day 63 following the first vaccine or placebo injection. The study used a vaccine consisting of an Ad26 vector that expressed Wuhan-strain SARS-CoV-2 spike. CDR3 length: 14 residues. Trimming removed 4 bases from V and 6 bases from J; junction bases left unmatched: 5. Germline-derived CDR1 and CDR2 are SGHVS and FNYEAQ. Only in-frame clones appear in the TCRdb table, and some are missing; sequencing was by immunoSEQ multiplex PCR. The sample carries about 480,000 clones, 87% recorded once. General study results and limits: Non-spike TCR breadth showed similarity between vaccine and placebo recipients. Participants in the vaccine arm had higher spike-specific TCR breadth; placebo recipients had lower.

This sequence was found in a person between 18 and 65 years old who received the Ad26.COV2.S COVID-19 vaccine or a placebo. The V call is TRBV7-6, the J call TRBJ2-7; 11 bases are a match to TRBD1. The sequences come from peripheral blood, collected in a trial of Ad26.COV2.S vaccine versus placebo. The CDR3 here is CASSSTGTGGEQYF. The DNA for the CDR3 is TGTGCCAGCAGCTCAACCGGGACAGGGGGCGAGCAGTACTTC. The full variable domain, rest sourced from reference TRBV7-6 and TRBJ2-7, is GAGVSQSPRYKVTKRGQDVALRCDPISGHVSLYWYRQALGQGPEFLTYFNYEAQQDKSGLPNDRFSAERPEGSISTLTIQRTEQRDSAMYRCASSSTGTGGEQYFGPGTRLTVT.